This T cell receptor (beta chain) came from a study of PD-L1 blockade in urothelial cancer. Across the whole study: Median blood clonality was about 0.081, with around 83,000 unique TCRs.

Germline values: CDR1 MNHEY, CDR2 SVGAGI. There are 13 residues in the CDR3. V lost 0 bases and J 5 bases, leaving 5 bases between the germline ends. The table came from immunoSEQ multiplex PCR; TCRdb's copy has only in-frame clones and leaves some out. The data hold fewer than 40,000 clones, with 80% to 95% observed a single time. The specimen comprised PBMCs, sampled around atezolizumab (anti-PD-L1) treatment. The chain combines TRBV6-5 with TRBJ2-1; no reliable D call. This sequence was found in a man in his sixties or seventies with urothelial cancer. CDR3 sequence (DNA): TGTGCCAGCAGTTACTCGACAAACAATGAGCAGTTCTTC. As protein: CASSYSTNNEQFF.